These 21 T cell receptor beta chains came from one sample sequenced in a study of blood T cell repertoires in COVID-19. Profiled with immunoSEQ multiplex PCR; TCRdb holds only in-frame clones, not every one. The repertoire has 100,000 to 150,000 clones, about 86% of them found once; the top ten carry about 3.8%. The sample comprised peripheral blood. The receptors come from a woman aged 50 to 60 with acute or convalescent COVID-19.

J is TRBJ1-5 and V is TRBV4-2; a weak D match, TRBD1 (5 bases). V shed 4 bases and J shed 7 bases, with 20 bases lying between them. Germline values: CDR1 LGHNA, CDR2 YNFKEQ. The CDR3 contains 16 residues. CDR3 bases: TGTGCCAGCAGCCGGTTGCCCGGGACCGGGGGGCAGCCCCAGCATTTT. Encoded protein: CASSRLPGTGGQPQHF.

This clone showed up just once. The chain recombines TRBV18 with TRBJ1-2; D uncertain. Looked up from germline, CDR1 is KGHSH and CDR2 is LQKENI. This CDR3 is 14 amino acids long. V lost 0 bases, J lost 4 bases, and 9 bases lay in between. This CDR3 reads CASSPPLASYGYTF. DNA for the CDR3: TGTGCCAGCTCACCACCGTTGGCCTCCTATGGCTACACCTTC. Full variable domain (outside the CDR3, taken from reference TRBV18 and TRBJ1-2): NAGVMQNPRHLVRRRGQEARLRCSPMKGHSHVYWYRQLPEEGLKFMVYLQKENIIDESGMPKERFSAEFPKEGPSILRIQQVVRGDSAAYFCASSPPLASYGYTFGSGTRLTVV.

This chain uses TRBV3-1 (or the pseudogene TRBV3-2) with TRBJ1-2, with no clear D. V dropped 4 bases and J dropped 3 bases, with 18 bases sitting between them. Germline values: CDR1 LGHDT, CDR2 YNNKEL (reference sequence). The CDR3 has 16 residues. The CDR3 DNA sequence: TGTGCCAGCAGCCGACGAGGGCGGGCACAATACTATGGCTACACCTTC. Its protein is CASSRRGRAQYYGYTF.

This chain uses TRBV4-1 with TRBJ2-2, with 8 nucleotides matching TRBD2. V shed 8 bases and J 6 bases; nucleotides not matched to a gene: 11. Germline V CDR1 and CDR2: MGHRA, YSYEKL. The CDR3 sequence is 15 residues long. The CDR3 DNA sequence: TGCGCCAGCGGGATAGCGGGAATGCAGGCCGGGGAGCTGTTTTTT. The encoded protein is CASGIAGMQAGELFF.

The chain joins TRBV6-5 to TRBJ1-4, with D possibly TRBD1 on 6 matching bases. Trimming took 5 bases from V and 5 from J, leaving 15 bases between them. The CDR3 sequence is 15 residues long. CDR1 MNHEY and CDR2 SVGAGI come from the germline V gene. CDR3 sequence reads: CASSLTGTKNEKLFF. CDR3 DNA sequence: TGTGCCAGCAGTCTTACCGGGACAAAAAATGAAAAACTGTTTTTT.

The chain carries TRBV5-4 and TRBJ2-1, with 7 positions matching TRBD2. With 4 bases clipped from V and 2 bases from J, the junction kept 15 bases outside the gene matches. The germline CDR1 and CDR2 sequences are SGHNT and YYREEE (reference sequence). This CDR3 is 18 amino acids long. The CDR3 protein is CASSSLRGGRGPYNEQFF. Here the CDR3 DNA reads TGTGCCAGCAGCAGTCTAAGGGGAGGGCGGGGCCCCTACAATGAGCAGTTCTTC.

The chain recombines TRBV5-8 with TRBJ1-3; maybe TRBD1 (6 bases). The germline CDR1 and CDR2 sequences are SGHTS and YDEGEE. The CDR3 is 14 residues long. The V and J ends lost 3 bases and 1 base respectively, with 8 bases between them. The CDR3 region is CASSYGTSGNTIYF. The CDR3, as DNA: TGTGCCAGCAGCTACGGGACATCTGGAAACACCATATATTTT.

The CDR3 region is CASSLVGTSLRDTQYF. The CDR3 DNA reads as TGTGCCAGCAGCTTAGTTGGGACTAGCTTAAGGGATACGCAGTATTTT. The V and J genes are TRBV7-2 and TRBJ2-3; TRBD2 agrees at 9 bases. The CDR3 sequence is 16 residues long. J gave up 6 bases and V 1 base, and 8 bases lay outside the gene matches. Looked up from germline, CDR1 is SGHTA and CDR2 is FQGNSA.

Here the CDR3 DNA reads TGTGCCAGTTCTCAGGGGTTGGACACTGAAGCTTTCTTT. It translates to CASSQGLDTEAFF. The chain carries TRBV11-3 and TRBJ1-1; tentatively, D is TRBD1 (6 bases). The V end lost 9 bases, the J end lost 3 bases, and 14 bases lay between the germline ends. Germline values: CDR1 SGHNT, CDR2 YENEEA. The CDR3 consists of 13 residues.

The rearrangement links TRBV15 to TRBJ2-5; 10 nucleotides match TRBD2. Germline assignment: CDR1 LNHNV and CDR2 YYDKDF (reference sequence). After removal of 1 base from V and 4 bases from J, the junction contained 0 bases not matched to a gene. The CDR3 extends over 14 amino acids. The CDR3 coding sequence is TGTGCCACCAGCAGAGGACTAGCGGGAGAGACCCAGTACTTC. Translation: CATSRGLAGETQYF.

The gene calls are TRBV4-1 and TRBJ2-7; 8 positions agree with TRBD1. The J segment lost 2 bases and the V segment lost 0 bases, leaving 6 bases of the junction unmatched. Germline lookup yields CDR1 MGHRA and CDR2 YSYEKL. The CDR3 runs to 16 residues. This CDR3 is CASSQDPGDRPYEQYF. In DNA form, the CDR3 reads TGCGCCAGCAGCCAAGATCCGGGGGACAGGCCCTACGAGCAGTACTTC.

CDR3 sequence: CASSQGGGTDTQYF. The CDR3 nucleotides read TGTGCCAGCAGCCAGGGAGGTGGCACAGATACGCAGTATTTT. This chain connects TRBV3-1 (or the pseudogene TRBV3-2) to TRBJ2-3; possible D gene TRBD2, 6 bases. Trimming pared 3 bases from V and 1 base from J, leaving 8 bases between. This CDR3 is 14 amino acids long. CDR1 is LGHDT and CDR2 is YNNKEL in the germline V gene (reference sequence).

This clone was recorded once. The chain uses TRBV29-1 and TRBJ1-2, with 7 bases aligning to TRBD1. With V trimmed by 5 bases and J by 1 base, 7 bases remained unmatched. CDR1 SQVTM and CDR2 ANQGSEA come from the germline V gene. This CDR3 comprises 14 residues. CDR3 nucleotides: TGCAGCGTTCAAAGGGACAGACATAACTATGGCTACACCTTC. Its protein is CSVQRDRHNYGYTF.

The chain has TRBV2 and TRBJ2-7; unclear D gene. The CDR3 extends over 12 amino acids. Germline V gives CDR1 SNHLY, CDR2 FYNNEI. V lost 5 bases and J lost 4, with 9 bases in between. The CDR3 is CASSPLGYEQYF. CDR3 DNA: TGTGCCAGCAGTCCCCTCGGGTACGAGCAGTACTTC.

The rearrangement joins TRBV11-2 to TRBJ1-4; tentatively, D is TRBD1 (5 bases). V lost 5 bases and J lost 5, with 15 bases in between. Germline V lookup: CDR1 SGHAT, CDR2 FQNNGV. The CDR3 contains 15 residues. The DNA for the CDR3 is TGTGCCAGCAGCCCTCTACAGGCCCGCAATGAAAAACTGTTTTTT. Amino acid sequence: CASSPLQARNEKLFF.

This chain links TRBV7-3 with TRBJ2-1; TRBD1 matches at 9 bases. The CDR3 contains 15 residues. Germline CDR1 and CDR2: SGHTA and FQGTGA. Germline trimming cut 6 bases from V and 6 bases from J; bases unmatched to any gene: 9. The CDR3 is CASSQPGQGRNEQFF. CDR3 nucleotide sequence: TGTGCCAGCAGTCAGCCGGGACAGGGACGCAATGAGCAGTTCTTC.

The J gene is TRBJ2-3, the V gene TRBV24-1; 8 bases are a match to TRBD1. There are 15 residues in the CDR3. Germline CDR1 reads KGHDR; CDR2 reads SFDVKD. V dropped 5 bases and J dropped 3; count of bases not matched to a gene: 6. The CDR3 loop reads CATSAPTGATDTQYF. CDR3 coding DNA: TGTGCCACCAGTGCCCCGACAGGGGCAACAGATACGCAGTATTTT.

CDR3 in amino acids: CASNLQGARETEAFF. The CDR3 DNA sequence: TGCGCCAGCAACCTACAGGGGGCGCGTGAGACTGAAGCTTTCTTT. The chain links TRBV10-2 to TRBJ1-1, with TRBD1 matching over 9 bases. Per the germline V gene, CDR1 is WSHSY and CDR2 is SAAADI. The CDR3 extends over 15 amino acids. V gave up 7 bases and J gave up 5 bases; unmatched junction bases: 11.

This sequence joins TRBV19 and TRBJ1-2; D might be TRBD1 (5 bases). This CDR3 has 16 amino acids. Germline loops: CDR1 LNHDA, CDR2 SQIVND (reference sequence). Trimming stripped 0 bases from V and 4 bases from J, with 15 bases between. The CDR3, as DNA: TGTGCCAGTAGTATAGATCATCTCAGGGTCCTCTATGGCTACACCTTC. Amino acid sequence: CASSIDHLRVLYGYTF. Together with reference TRBV19 and TRBJ1-2, the CDR3 gives the full variable domain: DGGITQSPKYLFRKEGQNVTLSCEQNLNHDAMYWYRQDPGQGLRLIYYSQIVNDFQKGDIAEGYSVSREKKESFPLTVTSAQKNPTAFYLCASSIDHLRVLYGYTFGSGTRLTVV.

This clone was found once. J is TRBJ1-4 and V is TRBV2; no reliable D call. Per the germline V gene, CDR1 is SNHLY and CDR2 is FYNNEI. This CDR3 has 14 amino acids. The V and J ends lost 8 bases and 2 bases respectively, with 12 bases between them. In DNA form, the CDR3 reads TGTGCCAGCGCCCGACGGCGGACTAATGAAAAACTGTTTTTT. Its translation: CASARRRTNEKLFF.

This chain uses TRBV5-5 with TRBJ1-5; 8 bases match TRBD1. V gave up 1 base and J gave up 7 bases; unmatched junction bases: 7. Germline V CDR1 and CDR2: SGHKS, YYEKEE (reference sequence). This CDR3 comprises 15 residues. CDR3 region: CASSLHPGTGQPQHF. The CDR3 DNA reads TGTGCCAGCAGCTTGCATCCCGGGACAGGACAGCCCCAGCATTTT.